This TCR beta chain was captured by sequencing in a study of shared clonotypes between healthy human individuals. CDR3 length: 14 amino acids. CDR1 is GTSNPN and CDR2 is SVGIG in the germline V gene (reference sequence). The table came from immunoSEQ multiplex PCR; TCRdb's copy has only in-frame clones and leaves some out. The sample consists of 80,000 to 100,000 clones, 60% to 70% of them appearing once. The chain joins TRBV30 to TRBJ2-3; TRBD2 matches 8 bases. The sequenced sample was memory CD8+ T cells sorted from blood. The subset here: CD45RO+ cells pooled with CCR7-negative TemRA cells. The TCR originated in a man younger than 45 in good health. CDR3 in amino acids: CARSGRASTDTQYF. CDR3 nucleotides: TGTGCGAGATCCGGGAGGGCTAGCACAGATACGCAGTATTTT.